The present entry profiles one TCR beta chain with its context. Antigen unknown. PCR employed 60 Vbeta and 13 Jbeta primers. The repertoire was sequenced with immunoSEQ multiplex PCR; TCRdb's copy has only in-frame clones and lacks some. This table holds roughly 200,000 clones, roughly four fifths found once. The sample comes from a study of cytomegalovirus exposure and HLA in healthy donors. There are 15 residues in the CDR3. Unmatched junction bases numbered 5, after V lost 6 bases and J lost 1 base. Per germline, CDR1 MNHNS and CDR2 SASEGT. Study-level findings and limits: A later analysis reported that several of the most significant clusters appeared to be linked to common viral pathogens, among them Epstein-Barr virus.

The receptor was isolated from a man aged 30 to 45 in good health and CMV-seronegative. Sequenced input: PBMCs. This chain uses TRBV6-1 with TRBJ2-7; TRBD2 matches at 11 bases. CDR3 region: CASSVGTSGSYEQYF. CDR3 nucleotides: TGTGCCAGCAGCGTTGGGACTAGCGGTTCCTACGAGCAGTACTTC.